The clone carrying this T cell receptor (beta chain) appeared a few times. This record comes from a study of T cell changes during pregnancy in multiple sclerosis. The repertoire was sequenced with immunoSEQ multiplex PCR; TCRdb's copy has only in-frame clones and lacks some. The sample has approximately 100,000 clones, 80% to 95% seen once. V was pared by 6 bases and J by 3 bases, with 15 bases between. Germline CDR1 and CDR2: LNHDA and SQIVND (reference sequence). This CDR3 spans 15 amino acids. Source: peripheral blood, taken in the second trimester of pregnancy. The sequence derives from a female donor with multiple sclerosis, enrolled in a pregnancy study. The chain is built from TRBV19 and TRBJ1-5, with no clear D. The CDR3 DNA follows: TGTGCCAGTAGCCCCCCGGTCCAAGCCAATCAGCCCCAGCATTTT. It specifies CASSPPVQANQPQHF.